This TCR beta chain derives from a study of blood T cell repertoires in COVID-19 (TCRdb year 2020). Background for the entire study: Collaborator samples came from the United States, Italy and Spain and covered acute and convalescent phases of COVID-19. The repertoires were made available in a free public database intended to serve as a resource for research on the immune response to SARS-CoV-2. Where HLA class I and class II types were available, the types were taken from metadata supplied by the sample provider, not from assay-based typing. Samples were obtained from the ongoing ImmuneRACE study (first 160 participants) and from over a thousand subjects provided by 6 global collaborators. The prospective study material was composed of cDNA or gDNA derived from T cells, B-cell-depleted T cells, or PBMCs. Subjects who had been exposed to COVID-19, were actively infected with it, or had recovered from it provided the deeply sampled blood TCRbeta repertoires that made up the dataset. The sample metadata nearly always contained a de-identified subject ID, COVID-19 status, age in years and sex. What the work shows at the level of the full study, not this receptor alone: How much clinical and demographic metadata was included differed by source and by participant, and the metadata was provided uncurated.

Measured from the cysteine to the phenylalanine, the CDR3 is 15 residues long. Only CDR3 DNA is held: 45 bases, read in frame from base 1. As encoded in the germline V gene (reference sequence), CDR1 is LNHDA while CDR2 is SQIVND. For this chain, trimming is 2 bases at the V end and 5 bases at the J end, and the number of junction bases without a gene match is 2. Whole blood was collected in K2EDTA tubes by collaborating institutions according to the institutions' own protocols. For TCRbeta analysis, collaborators shipped samples in one of three forms: frozen whole blood, isolated PBMCs, or DNA extracted from either of those sample types. As for this clone: Its recognized antigen is unknown. Nothing much larger sits one base from this clone, and base qualities are not available.

The immunoSEQ Assay, a bias-controlled multiplex PCR, was used to amplify TCRbeta CDR3 regions from genomic DNA. The authors' pipeline ran thus. Nucleated cell counts per sample were estimated from amplification of reference gene primers within the assay. Sequence reads were collapsed and filtered to measure the absolute abundance of every unique TCRbeta CDR3 rearrangement. For each sample, productive Simpson clonality was calculated as the square root of Simpson's diversity index over productive rearrangements. Sourced from immuneACCESS, this table was stored by TCRdb with only in-frame sequences that have V and J called. A share of the clones is absent; for the studies checked, an unresolved V gene accounts for under half, and the remainder has no known explanation. The DNA was the basis for D and trimming; V, J and clone size are from that table. The sample table shows approximately 230,000 clones, and about 90% are seen once. The biggest ten clones account for about 1.3% of the sample.

The TCR was taken from a man older than 75 with acute or convalescent COVID-19. The specimen was peripheral blood. The sequence links TRBV19 to TRBJ1-6; TRBD1 agrees with 8 junctional bases. The nucleotides read TGTGCCAGTAGTATACAGGGGGCCAATAATTCACCCCTCCACTTT. Its product reads: CASSIQGANNSPLHF.